This TCR beta chain stems from a study of T cells in Graves' hyperthyroidism and ophthalmopathy. Per germline, CDR1 SQVTM and CDR2 ANQGSEA. The V gene end was trimmed by 4 bases and the J gene end by 6 bases; junction bases not matched to a gene: 10. This CDR3 is built from 14 residues. Study-wide results and caveats: Expanded thyroid clonotypes (above 0.001) were mostly also found in blood.

Template material for amplifying TCR beta CDR3 regions consisted of RNA transcripts. The HTBI set primed first-round TCR CDR3 RT-PCR. TCRdb reprocessed the multiplex PCR reads via MiXCR and lists one record per CDR3 protein. The sample comprises approximately 570,000 distinct CDR3 sequences, about 20% of which are singletons, and about half rests with the top ten. A remark on this clonotype: Its matching antigen is unknown.

Sequenced: blood. This TCR derives from a man aged 35 to 55 with Graves' ophthalmopathy. The V gene is TRBV29-1, the J gene TRBJ2-3; 7 nucleotides agree with TRBD2. DNA of the CDR3: TGCAGCGTTGCTAAGCGGGACTTTACGGATACGCAGTATTTT. This encodes CSVAKRDFTDTQYF.